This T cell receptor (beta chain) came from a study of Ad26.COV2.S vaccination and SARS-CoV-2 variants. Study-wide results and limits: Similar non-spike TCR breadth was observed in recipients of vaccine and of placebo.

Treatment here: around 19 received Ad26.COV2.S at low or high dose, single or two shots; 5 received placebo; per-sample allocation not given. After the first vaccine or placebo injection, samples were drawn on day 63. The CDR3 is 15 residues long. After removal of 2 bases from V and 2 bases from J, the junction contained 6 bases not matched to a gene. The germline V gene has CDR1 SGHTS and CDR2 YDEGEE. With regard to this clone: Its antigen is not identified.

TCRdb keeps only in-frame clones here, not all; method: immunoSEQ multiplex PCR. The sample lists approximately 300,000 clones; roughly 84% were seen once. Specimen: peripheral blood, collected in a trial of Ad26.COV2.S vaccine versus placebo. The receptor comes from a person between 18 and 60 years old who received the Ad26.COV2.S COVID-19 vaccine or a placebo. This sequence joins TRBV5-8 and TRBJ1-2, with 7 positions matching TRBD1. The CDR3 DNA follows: TGTGCCAGCAGCTTCCGGGACAGTCTCAACTATGGCTACACCTTC. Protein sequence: CASSFRDSLNYGYTF.